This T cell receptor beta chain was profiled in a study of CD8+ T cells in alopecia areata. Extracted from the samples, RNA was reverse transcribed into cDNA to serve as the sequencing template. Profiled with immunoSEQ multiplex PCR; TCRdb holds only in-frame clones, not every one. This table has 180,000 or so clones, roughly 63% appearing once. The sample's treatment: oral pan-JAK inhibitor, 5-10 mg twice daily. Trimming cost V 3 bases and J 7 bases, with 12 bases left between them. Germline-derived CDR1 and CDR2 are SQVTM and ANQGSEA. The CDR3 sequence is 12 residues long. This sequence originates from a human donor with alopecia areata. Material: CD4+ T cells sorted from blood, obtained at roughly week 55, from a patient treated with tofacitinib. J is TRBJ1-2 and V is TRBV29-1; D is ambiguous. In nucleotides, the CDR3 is TGCAGCGTTGACTTCCCGCCCGGTGGCTACACCTTC. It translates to CSVDFPPGGYTF.